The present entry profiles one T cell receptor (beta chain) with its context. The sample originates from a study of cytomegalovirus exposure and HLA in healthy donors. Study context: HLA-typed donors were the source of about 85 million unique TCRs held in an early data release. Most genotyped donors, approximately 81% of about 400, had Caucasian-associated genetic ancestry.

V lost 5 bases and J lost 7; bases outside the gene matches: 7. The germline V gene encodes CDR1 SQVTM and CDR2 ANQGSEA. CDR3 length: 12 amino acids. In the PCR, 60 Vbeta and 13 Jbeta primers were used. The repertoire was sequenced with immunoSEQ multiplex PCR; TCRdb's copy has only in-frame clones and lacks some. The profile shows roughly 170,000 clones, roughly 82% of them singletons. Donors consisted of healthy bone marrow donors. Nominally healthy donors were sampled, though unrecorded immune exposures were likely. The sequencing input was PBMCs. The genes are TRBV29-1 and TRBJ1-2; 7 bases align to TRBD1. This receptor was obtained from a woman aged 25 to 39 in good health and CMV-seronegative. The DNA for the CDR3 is TGCAGCGTTTCCCCCCAGGGGGGTGGCTACACCTTC. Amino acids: CSVSPQGGGYTF.